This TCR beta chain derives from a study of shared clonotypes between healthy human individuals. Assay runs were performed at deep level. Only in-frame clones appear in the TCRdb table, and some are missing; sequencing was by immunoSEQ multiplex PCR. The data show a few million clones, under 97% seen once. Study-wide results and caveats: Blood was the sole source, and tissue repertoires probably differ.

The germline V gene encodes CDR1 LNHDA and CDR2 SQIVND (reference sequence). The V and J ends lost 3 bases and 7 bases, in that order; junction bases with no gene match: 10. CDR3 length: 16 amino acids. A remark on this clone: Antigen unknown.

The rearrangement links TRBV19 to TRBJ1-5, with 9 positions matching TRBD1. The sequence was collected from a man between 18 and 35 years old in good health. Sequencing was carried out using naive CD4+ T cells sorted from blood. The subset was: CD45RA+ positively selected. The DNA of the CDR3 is TGTGCCAGTAGTATTCGGGGGACAGGGTCGTGGCAGCCCCAGCATTTT. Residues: CASSIRGTGSWQPQHF.